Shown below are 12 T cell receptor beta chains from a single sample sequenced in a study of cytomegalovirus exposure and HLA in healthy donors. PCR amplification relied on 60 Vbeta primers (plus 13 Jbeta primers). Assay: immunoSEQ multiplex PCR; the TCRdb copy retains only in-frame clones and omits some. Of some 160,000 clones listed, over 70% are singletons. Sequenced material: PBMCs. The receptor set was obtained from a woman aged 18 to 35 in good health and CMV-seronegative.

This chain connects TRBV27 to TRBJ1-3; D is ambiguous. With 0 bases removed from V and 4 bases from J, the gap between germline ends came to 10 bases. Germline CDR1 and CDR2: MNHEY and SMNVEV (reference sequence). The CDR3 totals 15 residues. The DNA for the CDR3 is TGTGCCAGCAGTTTATCCTCCGGAGGAGGAAACACCATATATTTT. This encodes CASSLSSGGGNTIYF.

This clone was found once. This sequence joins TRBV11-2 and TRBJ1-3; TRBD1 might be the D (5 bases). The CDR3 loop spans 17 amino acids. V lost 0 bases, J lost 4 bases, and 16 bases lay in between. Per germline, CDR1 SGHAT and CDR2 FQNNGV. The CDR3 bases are TGTGCCAGCAGCTTAGATCTATTTGTTGGGGCCGGAAACACCATATATTTT. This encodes CASSLDLFVGAGNTIYF. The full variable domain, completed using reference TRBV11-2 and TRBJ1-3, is EAGVAQSPRYKIIEKRQSVAFWCNPISGHATLYWYQQILGQGPKLLIQFQNNGVVDDSQLPKDRFSAERLKGVDSTLKIQPAKLEDSAVYLCASSLDLFVGAGNTIYFGEGSWLTVV.

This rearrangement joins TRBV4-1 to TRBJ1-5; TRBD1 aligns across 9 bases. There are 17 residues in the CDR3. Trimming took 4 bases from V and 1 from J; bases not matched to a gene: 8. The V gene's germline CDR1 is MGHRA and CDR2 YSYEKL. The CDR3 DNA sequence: TGCGCCAGCAGCCTCCGGGACAGGGAGGCGAGCAATCAGCCCCAGCATTTT. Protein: CASSLRDREASNQPQHF.

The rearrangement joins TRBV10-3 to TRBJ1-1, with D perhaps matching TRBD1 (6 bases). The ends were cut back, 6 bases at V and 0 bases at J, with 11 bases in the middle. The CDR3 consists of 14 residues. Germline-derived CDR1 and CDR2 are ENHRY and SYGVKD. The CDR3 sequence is CAISFGQLNTEAFF. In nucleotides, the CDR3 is TGTGCCATCAGCTTCGGACAGCTGAACACTGAAGCTTTCTTT.

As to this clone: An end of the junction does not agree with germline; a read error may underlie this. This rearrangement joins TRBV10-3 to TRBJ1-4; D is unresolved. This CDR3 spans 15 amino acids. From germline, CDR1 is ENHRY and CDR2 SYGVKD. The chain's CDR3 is CASSTLGGSSEKLFF. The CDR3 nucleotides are TGTGCCAGCAGTACCCTGGGAGGGTCGAGTGAAAAACTGTTTTTT.

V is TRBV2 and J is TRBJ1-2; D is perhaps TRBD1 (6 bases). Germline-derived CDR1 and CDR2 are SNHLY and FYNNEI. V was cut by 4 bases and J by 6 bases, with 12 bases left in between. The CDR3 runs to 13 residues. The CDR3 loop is CASSVRGAHGYTF. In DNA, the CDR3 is TGTGCCAGCAGTGTTCGGGGGGCGCATGGCTACACCTTC.

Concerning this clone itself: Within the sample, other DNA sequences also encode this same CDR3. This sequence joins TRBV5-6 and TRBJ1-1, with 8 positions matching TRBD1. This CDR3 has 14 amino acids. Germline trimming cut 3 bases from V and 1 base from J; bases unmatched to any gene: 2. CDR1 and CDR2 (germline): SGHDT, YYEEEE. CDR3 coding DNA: TGTGCCAGCAGCTACGGACAGGGGAACACTGAAGCTTTCTTT. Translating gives CASSYGQGNTEAFF. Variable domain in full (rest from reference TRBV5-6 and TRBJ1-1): DAGVTQSPTHLIKTRGQQVTLRCSPKSGHDTVSWYQQALGQGPQFIFQYYEEEERQRGNFPDRFSGHQFPNYSSELNVNALLLGDSALYLCASSYGQGNTEAFFGQGTRLTVV.

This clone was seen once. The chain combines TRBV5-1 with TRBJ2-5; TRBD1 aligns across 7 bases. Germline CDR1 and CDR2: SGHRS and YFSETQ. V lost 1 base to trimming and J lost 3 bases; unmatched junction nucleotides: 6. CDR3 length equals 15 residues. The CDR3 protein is CASSLLGQIEETQYF. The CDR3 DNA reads TGCGCCAGCAGCTTGTTGGGACAGATCGAAGAGACCCAGTACTTC. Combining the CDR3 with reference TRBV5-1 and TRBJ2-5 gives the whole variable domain KAGVTQTPRYLIKTRGQQVTLSCSPISGHRSVSWYQQTPGQGLQFLFEYFSETQRNKGNFPGRFSGRQFSNSRSEMNVSTLELGDSALYLCASSLLGQIEETQYFGPGTRLLVL.

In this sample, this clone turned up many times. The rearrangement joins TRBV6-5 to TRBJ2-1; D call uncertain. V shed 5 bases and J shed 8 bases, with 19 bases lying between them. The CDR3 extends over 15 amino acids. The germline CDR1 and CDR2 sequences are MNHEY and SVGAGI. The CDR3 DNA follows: TGTGCCAGCAGTCCTGCGACAACCTCTTTGGATGAGCAGTTCTTC. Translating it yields CASSPATTSLDEQFF.

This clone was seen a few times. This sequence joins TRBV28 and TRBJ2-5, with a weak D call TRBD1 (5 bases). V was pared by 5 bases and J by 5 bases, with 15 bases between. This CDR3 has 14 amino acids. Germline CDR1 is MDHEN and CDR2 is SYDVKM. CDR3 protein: CASSQGQRLETQYF. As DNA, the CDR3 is TGTGCCAGCAGTCAGGGCCAGCGATTGGAGACCCAGTACTTC.

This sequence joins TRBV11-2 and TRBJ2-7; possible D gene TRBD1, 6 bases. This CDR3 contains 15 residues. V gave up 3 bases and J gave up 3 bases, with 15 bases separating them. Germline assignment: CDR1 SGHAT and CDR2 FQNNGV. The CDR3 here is CASSLSSGGNYEQYF. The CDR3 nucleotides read TGTGCCAGCAGCTTGTCGTCTGGGGGCAACTACGAGCAGTACTTC.

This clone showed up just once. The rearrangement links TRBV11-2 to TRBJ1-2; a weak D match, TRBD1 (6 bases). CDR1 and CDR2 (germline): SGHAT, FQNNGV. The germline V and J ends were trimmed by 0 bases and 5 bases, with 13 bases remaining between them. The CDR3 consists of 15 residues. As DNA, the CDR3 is TGTGCCAGCAGCTTAGAAGCAGGGGCAGGTTATGGCTACACCTTC. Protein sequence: CASSLEAGAGYGYTF.